This TCR beta chain emerged from a study of blood T cell repertoires in COVID-19. Study at large: Specimens from acute and convalescent COVID-19 originated in the United States, Italy and Spain. Sources were T cells, B-cell-depleted T cells, or PBMCs; the material itself was cDNA or gDNA.

Per the authors' pipeline: Estimation of nucleated cell counts relied on the amplification of reference gene primers. The data were produced by immunoSEQ multiplex PCR, yet TCRdb's version contains in-frame clones alone and is incomplete. That table is the source of V, J and clone size, and D and trimming were worked out from the DNA. The sample contains about 150,000 clones, 87% of which appear only once. The CDR3 is 17 residues long. Germline CDR1 reads SGHVS; CDR2 reads FQNEAQ. Trimming took off 0 bases at V and 4 bases at J, with 18 bases between the two ends. The receptor's source is a man aged 50 or older who had recovered from COVID-19. Sequenced material: peripheral blood. V gene TRBV7-8 combines with J gene TRBJ1-2, with D possibly being TRBD1 (6 bases). The CDR3 sequence: CASSLAVSTGGGYGYTF. CDR3 in DNA: TGTGCCAGCAGCTTAGCAGTCTCGACAGGCGGGGGCTATGGCTACACCTTC.